The 2 T cell receptor beta chains listed next were all sequenced from one sample in a study of cytomegalovirus exposure and HLA in healthy donors (dated by TCRdb to the late 2010s). Receptors were amplified or captured by the immunoSEQ multiplex PCR assay. For the multiplex PCR, a mixture combining 60 forward primers for TCR Vbeta segments and 13 reverse primers for TCR Jbeta segments was used. Sourced from immuneACCESS, this table was stored by TCRdb with only in-frame sequences that have V and J called. A share of the clones is absent; for the studies checked, an unresolved V gene accounts for under half, and the remainder has no known explanation. For this sample the table gives some 99,000 clones, of which 60% to 80% were detected only once. Of the sample, approximately 7.7% is held by the ten largest clones. The sequencing input was PBMCs. The origin of the receptors is a female donor in good health and CMV-seronegative.

This clone was counted between two and nine times. The genes are TRBV5-5 and TRBJ2-7, with 8 positions matching TRBD1. Germline CDR1 SGHKS, CDR2 YYEKEE (reference sequence). The V gene end was trimmed by 3 bases and the J gene end by 2 bases; junction bases not matched to a gene: 4. The CDR3 spans 14 residues. CDR3 residues: CASSWTGPPYEQYF. The DNA for the CDR3 is TGTGCCAGCAGCTGGACAGGGCCCCCCTACGAGCAGTACTTC.

The V gene is TRBV7-9, the J gene TRBJ1-4; no clear D gene. Trimming removed 5 bases from V and 0 bases from J, with 7 bases in between. There are 14 residues in the CDR3. The germline V gene encodes CDR1 SEHNR and CDR2 FQNEAQ (reference sequence). CDR3 sequence reads: CASSPTATNEKLFF. The CDR3 DNA is TGTGCCAGCAGCCCCACAGCAACTAATGAAAAACTGTTTTTT.